This T cell receptor beta chain was sequenced in a study of cytomegalovirus exposure and HLA in healthy donors. This clone was seen just once. In the PCR, 60 Vbeta and 13 Jbeta primers were used. TCRdb's table, derived via immunoSEQ multiplex PCR, lists solely in-frame clones and lacks some. The repertoire holds around 99,000 clones, with over 70% as singletons. This receptor was taken from a man aged 50 to 59 in good health and CMV-seropositive. The sample consisted of PBMCs.

CDR3 sequence: CAISSGTGPYEQYF. DNA for the CDR3: TGTGCCATCAGCTCCGGGACAGGGCCCTACGAGCAGTACTTC. J is TRBJ2-7 and V is TRBV10-3; TRBD1 aligns across 9 bases. V gave up 6 bases and J gave up 2 bases; unmatched junction bases: 5. The CDR3 extends over 14 amino acids. Germline-derived CDR1 and CDR2 are ENHRY and SYGVKD.